Below, 6 T cell receptor beta chains from the same sample are listed, as sequenced in a study of blood T cell repertoires in COVID-19. Sequenced by immunoSEQ multiplex PCR; TCRdb stores in-frame clones only, minus some. The sample yields around 320,000 clones, approximately 89% seen once. The sequenced sample was peripheral blood. The receptors originated from a young woman who had recovered from COVID-19.

The rearrangement uses TRBV2 and TRBJ2-7; D may be TRBD1 (6 bases). Germline loops: CDR1 SNHLY, CDR2 FYNNEI. There are 14 residues in the CDR3. V dropped 0 bases and J dropped 3 bases, with 9 bases sitting between them. In DNA form, the CDR3 reads TGTGCCAGCAGTGAAGCGGGGGCGAGCTACGAGCAGTACTTC. It translates to CASSEAGASYEQYF.

This chain joins TRBV6-1 and TRBJ2-5; possible D gene TRBD1, 7 bases. The V gene lost 5 bases and the J gene lost 5 bases, with 9 bases spanning the gap. In germline, CDR1 is MNHNS, CDR2 SASEGT. The CDR3 length is 12 residues. Here the CDR3 reads CASSPGGETQYF. CDR3 in DNA: TGTGCCAGCAGTCCAGGGGGGGAGACCCAGTACTTC.

The gene calls are TRBV7-3 and TRBJ2-7, with 10 bases fitting TRBD2. Germline V gene data show CDR1 as SGHTA and CDR2 as FQGTGA. V shed 0 bases and J 4 bases; nucleotides not matched to a gene: 3. This CDR3 has 15 residues. For the CDR3, the DNA is TGTGCCAGCAGCTTAACAGCGGGGGGGCCGTACGAGCAGTACTTC. Its protein is CASSLTAGGPYEQYF.

The V and J genes are TRBV23-1 and TRBJ1-2; 9 bases are shared with TRBD1. TRBV23-1 counts as an open reading frame of uncertain function. This CDR3 is built from 14 residues. V trimming: 8 bases; J trimming: 2 bases; junction bases outside the gene matches: 6. CDR3 sequence: CASGQQGANYGYTF. The CDR3 coding sequence is TGCGCCAGCGGGCAACAGGGGGCCAACTATGGCTACACCTTC.

The chain is built from TRBV5-5 and TRBJ2-7; D remains unclear. Germline CDR1 SGHKS, CDR2 YYEKEE (reference sequence). V lost 1 base to trimming and J lost 1 base, with 9 bases between them. The CDR3 is made up of 14 amino acids. The CDR3, as DNA: TGTGCCAGCAGCTTGACATTGTATTCCTACGAGCAGTACTTC. It encodes CASSLTLYSYEQYF. Based on the CDR3 plus reference TRBV5-5 and TRBJ2-7, the full variable domain is DAGVTQSPTHLIKTRGQQVTLRCSPISGHKSVSWYQQVLGQGPQFIFQYYEKEERGRGNFPDRFSARQFPNYSSELNVNALLLGDSALYLCASSLTLYSYEQYFGPGTRLTVT.

The chain links TRBV24-1 to TRBJ1-2; 9 bases are shared with TRBD1. V was clipped by 3 bases and J by 4 bases; unmatched bases: 8. The germline gives CDR1 KGHDR, CDR2 SFDVKD. The CDR3 has 16 amino acids. The CDR3 is CATSDTGTGRFYGYTF. The CDR3 bases are TGTGCCACCAGTGATACCGGGACAGGGAGGTTCTATGGCTACACCTTC.